This T cell receptor (beta chain) derives from a study of T cells in Graves' hyperthyroidism and ophthalmopathy. Findings and limits, study-wide: A model of 13 V-J pairs discriminated ophthalmopathy from stable hyperthyroidism. Most clonotypes expanded in thyroid above 0.001 were likewise present in blood.

RNA transcripts yielded amplified TCR beta CDR3 regions. First-round RT-PCR with HTBI primers amplified the TCR CDR3 region. TCRdb analysed the multiplex PCR reads with MiXCR anew, one entry per CDR3 protein. The data hold a few hundred thousand distinct CDR3 sequences, with just over 45% observed a single time. The CDR3 sequence is 12 residues long. Trimming cost V 4 bases and J 10 bases; bases outside gene matches: 7. Looked up from germline, CDR1 is SGHTS and CDR2 is YDEGEE. This clonotype has at least ten counts. The antigen is unknown. The sequenced sample was peripheral blood or thyroid tissue (not recorded which). This sequence joins TRBV5-8 and TRBJ1-2, with TRBD1 identical over 7 bases. The receptor's source is an adult woman with Graves' disease, either hyperthyroidism or ophthalmopathy (not recorded which). Written as DNA, the CDR3 is TGTGCCAGCAGCATAGACAGGGATGACTACACCTTC. Encoded protein: CASSIDRDDYTF.